The 31 T cell receptor beta chains in this list originate from one sample, sequenced in a study of early T cells in non-severe SARS-CoV-2 infection. TCRdb fed the 5' RACE reads into MiXCR, producing one record per CDR3 protein. The table shows about 90,000 distinct CDR3 sequences, with about 12% occurring only once. The starting material was whole blood, obtained at baseline. The receptors come from an adult who was a healthcare worker with PCR-confirmed SARS-CoV-2 infection or an uninfected control (not recorded which).

This chain links TRBV7-9 with TRBJ1-1, with 8 bases lining up with TRBD1. V lost 6 bases to trimming and J lost 3 bases; unmatched junction nucleotides: 6. The CDR3 has 14 amino acids. CDR1 is SEHNR, CDR2 FQNEAQ, per germline (reference sequence). DNA for the CDR3: TGTGCCAGCAGTCGTGACAGGGGCCACACTGAAGCTTTCTTT. Its translation is CASSRDRGHTEAFF.

A few counts support this clonotype. The chain recombines TRBV11-2 with TRBJ2-5, with D possibly being TRBD1 (5 bases). Trimming shortened V by 6 bases and J by 5 bases, and 13 bases separated the two germline ends. From germline, CDR1 is SGHAT and CDR2 FQNNGV. The CDR3 contains 13 residues. The CDR3 coding sequence is TGTGCCAGCAGTTCCGACAGAGAGGAGACCCAGTACTTC. The encoded protein is CASSSDREETQYF.

V is TRBV6-1 and J is TRBJ1-6; the D is unclear. The CDR3 loop spans 16 amino acids. V was cut by 6 bases and J by 0 bases, with 12 bases left in between. Germline assignment: CDR1 MNHNS and CDR2 SASEGT. In DNA, the CDR3 is TGTGCCAGCAGGAAGTTTGGGGACTCCTATAATTCACCCCTCCACTTT. As protein: CASRKFGDSYNSPLHF.

This chain joins TRBV18 and TRBJ2-2, with D tentatively TRBD1 (6 bases). The V end was cut by 6 bases, the J end by 5 bases, with 16 bases between. Germline V gene lookup returns CDR1 KGHSH and CDR2 LQKENI. This CDR3 region has 15 residues. The CDR3 region is CASSPAGTRTGELFF. The CDR3 bases are TGTGCCAGCTCGCCCGCCGGGACACGGACCGGGGAGCTGTTTTTT.

This clonotype was observed at least ten times. This chain links TRBV20-1 with TRBJ1-1, with D perhaps matching TRBD1 (5 bases). V was clipped by 5 bases and J by 0 bases, with 19 bases between them. The CDR3 covers 16 residues. Germline V gene data show CDR1 as DFQATT and CDR2 as SNEGSKA (reference sequence). CDR3 amino acids: CSAYFPGLNMNTEAFF. The CDR3 DNA is TGCAGTGCTTATTTCCCGGGACTCAACATGAACACTGAAGCTTTCTTT.

This clonotype has at least ten counts. V usage is TRBV10-3 and J usage is TRBJ1-1, with D perhaps matching TRBD1 (5 bases). The length of the CDR3 is 14 residues. Germline CDR1 ENHRY, CDR2 SYGVKD. Trimming shortened V by 2 bases and J by 4 bases, and 11 bases separated the two germline ends. The CDR3 loop reads CAISEQGTITEAFF. CDR3 in DNA: TGTGCCATCAGTGAGCAGGGTACGATCACTGAAGCTTTCTTT.

The J gene is TRBJ2-7, the V gene TRBV4-1; either TRBD1 or TRBD2 may fit D (6 bases each). Between the trimmed V and J ends, which lost 6 bases and 2 bases, there was a span of 20 bases. This CDR3 spans 16 amino acids. Germline values: CDR1 MGHRA, CDR2 YSYEKL. The CDR3 loop reads CASSLGGRGPPYEQYF. The DNA for the CDR3 is TGCGCCAGCAGTTTGGGGGGCAGGGGACCCCCCTACGAGCAGTACTTC.

In its sample, this clonotype was seen a few times. The chain combines TRBV20-1 with TRBJ1-1; TRBD1 matches at 8 bases. V was pared by 0 bases and J by 4 bases, with 7 bases of the junction left unmatched. The V gene's germline CDR1 is DFQATT and CDR2 SNEGSKA (reference sequence). The CDR3 has 15 residues. The CDR3 DNA reads as TGCAGTGCTAGAGATTGGCAGGGGGCTGGCACTGAAGCTTTCTTT. Encoded protein: CSARDWQGAGTEAFF.

This clonotype was seen repeatedly, ten times or more. This chain's CDR3 is CASSYSRVYNEQFF. The CDR3 nucleotides are TGTGCCAGCAGTTACTCGAGGGTTTACAATGAGCAGTTCTTC. V is TRBV6-6 and J is TRBJ2-1, with D possibly TRBD2 on 5 matching bases. The CDR3 consists of 14 residues. Per the germline V gene, CDR1 is MNHNY and CDR2 is SVGAGI (reference sequence). The V end lost 0 bases, the J end lost 4 bases, and 7 bases lay between the germline ends.

This clonotype has more than one count but fewer than ten. J is TRBJ2-4 and V is TRBV5-1; 8 bases align to TRBD2. V lost 3 bases, J lost 7 bases, and 6 bases stayed unmatched. The CDR3 length is 14 residues. Germline CDR1 SGHRS, CDR2 YFSETQ. The CDR3 DNA follows: TGCGCCAGCAGCTCCGGCGGGGGGAGGAACATTCAGTACTTC. Protein: CASSSGGGRNIQYF.

The V gene is TRBV29-1, the J gene TRBJ2-2; D possibly corresponds to TRBD2 (5 bases). The CDR3 sequence is 13 residues long. The germline V gene has CDR1 SQVTM and CDR2 ANQGSEA. V was clipped by 5 bases and J by 6 bases, with 13 bases between them. CDR3 DNA sequence: TGCAGCGTTCAAGGCGCGGGTTCCGGGGAGCTGTTTTTT. This gives the protein CSVQGAGSGELFF.

CDR3 sequence: CASSGTWGTGGVGSDTQYF. CDR3 sequence (DNA): TGTGCCAGCAGCGGCACATGGGGGACAGGGGGCGTTGGATCGGATACGCAGTATTTT. This chain uses TRBV21-1 with TRBJ2-3; the table's D call TRBD1 went unverified against the DNA. TRBV21-1 is labeled a pseudogene. There are 19 residues in the CDR3.

This chain's CDR3 is CASSYSILRGARFQFF. Here the CDR3 DNA reads TGTGCCAGCAGTTACTCGATTCTCCGGGGGGCGCGATTTCAGTTCTTC. The chain is built from TRBV6-6 and TRBJ2-1; D is possibly TRBD2 (7 bases). Trimming cost V 0 bases and J 13 bases, with 22 bases left between them. The CDR3 totals 16 residues. Germline CDR1 reads MNHNY; CDR2 reads SVGAGI (reference sequence).

This clonotype has a handful of counts. The rearrangement links TRBV7-6 to TRBJ1-3; D uncertain. Germline CDR1 and CDR2: SGHVS and FNYEAQ. The CDR3 consists of 14 residues. V was pared by 5 bases and J by 2 bases, with 10 bases between. The CDR3 reads CASSPYITGNTIYF. The CDR3 DNA is TGTGCCAGCAGCCCTTACATCACTGGAAACACCATATATTTT.

This clonotype has just a few counts. The chain links TRBV12-3 or TRBV12-4 to TRBJ2-2; D remains ambiguous. Trimming removed 6 bases at V and 1 base at J, with 9 bases between. The CDR3 is made up of 14 amino acids. The CDR3 region is CASRGRLNTGELFF. Here the CDR3 DNA reads TGTGCCAGCAGAGGTAGACTGAACACCGGGGAGCTGTTTTTT.

This clonotype occurred a few times. The rearrangement uses TRBV20-1 and TRBJ2-5; D may be TRBD2 (6 bases). Trimming left V 0 bases short and J 5 bases short, with 16 bases between. Germline V gene data show CDR1 as DFQATT and CDR2 as SNEGSKA (reference sequence). The CDR3 runs to 15 residues. CDR3 nucleotide sequence: TGCAGTGCTAGAGAGGGCGCTAGCGCCAGCGAGACCCAGTACTTC. Amino acids: CSAREGASASETQYF.

This clonotype was picked up a small number of times. The chain couples TRBV12-3 or TRBV12-4 to TRBJ2-7, with D possibly being TRBD2 (6 bases). CDR3 length equals 16 residues. V lost 2 bases and J lost 2, with 16 bases in between. This CDR3 is CASSLRGSGRPYEQYF. Written as DNA, the CDR3 is TGTGCCAGCAGTTTACGGGGTAGCGGCCGTCCCTACGAGCAGTACTTC.

This clonotype was counted a few times. The V gene is TRBV5-6, the J gene TRBJ1-2; possible D gene TRBD1, 5 bases. Germline CDR1 and CDR2: SGHDT and YYEEEE. The ends were cut back, 7 bases at V and 2 bases at J, with 15 bases in the middle. This CDR3 region has 14 residues. The CDR3 is CASRREGTNYGYTF. The DNA of the CDR3 is TGTGCCAGCCGGCGGGAAGGGACGAACTATGGCTACACCTTC.

This clonotype came up once. The V call is TRBV15, the J call TRBJ2-5; D unclear. The CDR3 covers 15 residues. Germline assignment: CDR1 LNHNV and CDR2 YYDKDF (reference sequence). V gave up 6 bases and J gave up 2 bases, with 16 bases separating them. Here the CDR3 reads CATSLPARPQETQYF. Here the CDR3 DNA reads TGTGCCACCAGTCTGCCGGCAAGGCCGCAAGAGACCCAGTACTTC.

This clonotype was observed a few times. The chain carries TRBV2 and TRBJ1-1; D possibly corresponds to TRBD1 (6 bases). The CDR3 consists of 14 residues. Germline V gives CDR1 SNHLY, CDR2 FYNNEI. V was clipped by 8 bases and J by 5 bases, with 18 bases between them. The CDR3 DNA is TGTGCCAGCCTGGGGGCGCATGAGAGGACTGAAGCTTTCTTT. The encoded protein is CASLGAHERTEAFF.

This clonotype has more than one count but fewer than ten. As DNA, the CDR3 is TGTGCCAGCAGCCTGGGACATAAGAACTATGGCTACACCTTC. Protein product: CASSLGHKNYGYTF. The rearrangement uses TRBV11-2 and TRBJ1-2, with D perhaps matching TRBD1 (6 bases). The CDR3 is 14 residues long. Germline V gene data show CDR1 as SGHAT and CDR2 as FQNNGV. Trimming took 5 bases from V and 2 from J, leaving 12 bases between them.

This clonotype was detected only a few times. The V gene is TRBV6-1, the J gene TRBJ2-7; a weak D match, TRBD1 (6 bases). This CDR3 spans 16 amino acids. CDR1 MNHNS and CDR2 SASEGT come from the germline V gene. V gave up 2 bases and J gave up 0 bases, with 14 bases separating them. The CDR3 nucleotides read TGTGCCAGCAGTGAATTGCCCCTGACAGGCTCCTACGAGCAGTACTTC. Its translation: CASSELPLTGSYEQYF.

This clonotype appeared a few times. The chain links TRBV27 to TRBJ2-3; 8 bases are a match to TRBD2. Germline CDR1 is MNHEY and CDR2 is SMNVEV (reference sequence). V gave up 7 bases and J gave up 1 base; unmatched junction bases: 7. CDR3 size: 15 residues. The CDR3 region is CASTTGTRGTDTQYF. DNA for the CDR3: TGTGCCAGCACAACCGGGACTAGGGGCACAGATACGCAGTATTTT.

This clonotype was counted between two and nine times. J is TRBJ2-5 and V is TRBV5-1, with 7 nucleotides matching TRBD2. CDR3 length: 15 amino acids. The germline gives CDR1 SGHRS, CDR2 YFSETQ. The V segment lost 0 bases and the J segment 5 bases; nucleotides outside the gene matches: 7. DNA for the CDR3: TGCGCCAGCAGCTTGGTCGGGGGGTTGAGGGAGACCCAGTACTTC. Protein sequence: CASSLVGGLRETQYF.

This chain uses TRBV10-1 with TRBJ2-1; 14 bases fit TRBD2. Germline values: CDR1 WNHNN, CDR2 SYGVQD (reference sequence). CDR3 size: 16 residues. Trimming cost V 2 bases and J 9 bases; bases outside gene matches: 6. In DNA, the CDR3 is TGCGCCAGCAGTGAGCCCGGACTAGCGGGAGGTCGTGAGCAGTTCTTC. Translation gives CASSEPGLAGGREQFF.

As to this clonotype: One junction end does not reproduce the germline sequence, and a read error may be involved. The chain uses TRBV11-2 and TRBJ1-1, with TRBD1 as a possible D gene (5 bases). CDR3 size: 16 residues. CDR1 SGHAT and CDR2 FQNNGV come from the germline V gene. The CDR3 DNA follows: TGTGCCGGCAGCCCCGGCCTGACAGCTCGGAACACTGAAGCTTTCTTT. Translating gives CAGSPGLTARNTEAFF. The entire variable domain, with the rest obtained from reference TRBV11-2 and TRBJ1-1, is as follows: EAGVAQSPRYKIIEKRQSVAFWCNPISGHATLYWYQQILGQGPKLLIQFQNNGVVDDSQLPKDRFSAERLKGVDSTLKIQPAKLEDSAVYLCAGSPGLTARNTEAFFGQGTRLTVV.

This clonotype was counted a few times. This chain uses TRBV7-3 with TRBJ2-1, with D tentatively TRBD1 (6 bases). The germline CDR1 and CDR2 sequences are SGHTA and FQGTGA. CDR3 length: 13 amino acids. The V gene lost 7 bases and the J gene lost 6 bases, with 13 bases spanning the gap. CDR3 nucleotides: TGTGCCAGCACGAGGGGGATTGGCAATGAGCAGTTCTTC. It yields the protein CASTRGIGNEQFF.

This clonotype has just a few counts. This chain joins TRBV20-1 and TRBJ2-1, with D unclear. The germline V gene has CDR1 DFQATT and CDR2 SNEGSKA (reference sequence). Trimming removed 6 bases from V and 0 bases from J, with 18 bases in between. This CDR3 contains 16 residues. CDR3 bases: TGCAGTGCGCCAGATGCGCGGAAAAGCTCCTACAATGAGCAGTTCTTC. Residues: CSAPDARKSSYNEQFF.

There are a few counts of this clonotype. The chain combines TRBV5-4 with TRBJ1-2; D is unresolved. The CDR3 spans 12 residues. Trimming cost V 5 bases and J 7 bases, with 12 bases left between them. From germline, CDR1 is SGHNT and CDR2 YYREEE (reference sequence). The CDR3 reads CASSLTPGGYTF. The CDR3 DNA sequence: TGTGCCAGCAGTCTCACTCCCGGTGGCTACACCTTC. The full variable domain, its missing parts supplied by reference TRBV5-4 and TRBJ1-2, is ETGVTQSPTHLIKTRGQQVTLRCSSQSGHNTVSWYQQALGQGPQFIFQYYREEENGRGNFPPRFSGLQFPNYSSELNVNALELDDSALYLCASSLTPGGYTFGSGTRLTVV.

This rearrangement joins TRBV29-1 to TRBJ1-1, with TRBD1 matching over 8 bases. V was clipped by 7 bases and J by 10 bases; unmatched bases: 17. From germline, CDR1 is SQVTM and CDR2 ANQGSEA. CDR3 length equals 14 residues. The DNA for the CDR3 is TGCAGCGCCCGACAGGGGTCCCACCGGGAGGCAGCTTTCTTT. The encoded protein is CSARQGSHREAAFF.

The chain recombines TRBV11-3 with TRBJ2-1; either TRBD1 or TRBD2 may supply D (5 bases each). The CDR3 loop spans 15 amino acids. V was trimmed by 1 base and J by 4 bases, leaving 11 bases between them. The germline CDR1 and CDR2 sequences are SGHNT and YENEEA. The DNA for the CDR3 is TGTGCCAGCAGCTTAGCGGGACCTATGTACAATGAGCAGTTCTTC. Its protein product is CASSLAGPMYNEQFF. The full variable domain, its missing parts supplied by reference TRBV11-3 and TRBJ2-1, is EAGVVQSPRYKIIEKKQPVAFWCNPISGHNTLYWYLQNLGQGPELLIRYENEEAVDDSQLPKDRFSAERLKGVDSTLKIQPAELGDSAVYLCASSLAGPMYNEQFFGPGTRLTVL.